The 21 T cell receptor beta chains below were found in one sample sequenced in a study of identical twins listed by TCRdb under 2016. The library came from 5' RACE. TCRdb records Illumina HiSeq 2000 as the sequencer. TCRdb trimmed the raw reads at Q25, called clones with MiXCR and kept productive beta chains. Rows with one shared CDR3 protein collapse into an entry with the most common genes and DNA. The sample contains more than 650,000 distinct CDR3 sequences, roughly 6% of them found a single time. The ten largest clones represent roughly 1.6% of the sample. Sequencing was done on a sample of naive T cells sorted from blood. The cell subset or site label on this specimen signifies: cells isolated with a human naive T-cell isolation kit. The receptors were gathered from a man aged 18 to 29 in good health.

This clonotype was seen many times. The chain couples TRBV3-1 to TRBJ2-5; possibly TRBD2 for D (5 bases). CDR1 and CDR2 from the germline V gene are LGHDT and YNNKEL (reference sequence). With 4 bases removed from V and 4 bases from J, the gap between germline ends came to 16 bases. The CDR3 sequence is 15 residues long. The chain's CDR3 is CASSRARTGRETQYF. CDR3 DNA sequence: TGTGCCAGCAGCCGAGCCCGGACGGGGAGAGAGACCCAGTACTTC.

This clonotype was seen a few times. The chain employs TRBV4-1 and TRBJ2-1; 7 bases agree with TRBD2. Losses at the gene ends were 5 bases for V and 2 bases for J; bases not matched to a gene: 21. Germline assignment: CDR1 MGHRA and CDR2 YSYEKL. The CDR3 contains 20 residues. The CDR3 protein is CASSKRDGLVESGAYNEQFF. CDR3 DNA: TGCGCCAGCAGCAAAAGGGATGGACTAGTAGAGAGTGGAGCCTACAATGAGCAGTTCTTC.

In its sample, this clonotype was seen many times. The V call is TRBV7-8, the J call TRBJ2-3; 13 positions agree with TRBD2. Germline CDR1 is SGHVS and CDR2 is FQNEAQ. V lost 3 bases and J lost 2; bases outside the gene matches: 2. The CDR3 extends over 16 amino acids. The CDR3 reads CASSLGLAGPTDTQYF. The CDR3 DNA follows: TGTGCCAGCAGCTTGGGACTAGCGGGACCCACAGATACGCAGTATTTT.

This clonotype occurred many times. Here the CDR3 reads CASSFPGQGLHTQYF. CDR3 nucleotides: TGTGCCAGCAGTTTTCCGGGACAGGGCCTTCATACGCAGTATTTT. The V gene is TRBV27, the J gene TRBJ2-3, with 9 bases identical to TRBD1. The CDR3 has 15 amino acids. CDR1 and CDR2 from the germline V gene are MNHEY and SMNVEV (reference sequence). The V gene end was trimmed by 3 bases and the J gene end by 7 bases; junction bases not matched to a gene: 8.

The V and J genes are TRBV6-2 or TRBV6-3 and TRBJ2-1; D gene unclear. The CDR3 has 16 amino acids. V was clipped by 0 bases and J by 6 bases, with 15 bases between them. Germline V lookup: CDR1 MNHEY, CDR2 SVGEGT. The CDR3, as DNA: TGTGCCAGCAGTTACTCTACTCCCCGGTGGAGCAATGAGCAGTTCTTC. The encoded protein is CASSYSTPRWSNEQFF.

This clonotype appeared many times. The rearrangement joins TRBV12-3 or TRBV12-4 to TRBJ2-1; 7 bases match TRBD2. V gave up 3 bases and J gave up 4 bases; unmatched junction bases: 9. There are 16 residues in the CDR3. The CDR3 DNA sequence: TGTGCCAGCAGTTTTAAGACGGGAGGCTGGTACAATGAGCAGTTCTTC. This codes for CASSFKTGGWYNEQFF.

The rearrangement joins TRBV12-3 or TRBV12-4 to TRBJ2-1, with 7 bases aligning to TRBD2. J gave up 8 bases and V 0 bases, and 7 bases lay outside the gene matches. The CDR3 is 15 residues long. The CDR3 protein is CASSLAGGPFHEQFF. The CDR3 DNA follows: TGTGCCAGCAGTTTAGCGGGAGGGCCGTTCCATGAGCAGTTCTTC.

This clonotype occurred many times. This chain links TRBV15 with TRBJ2-7; a possible D gene is TRBD2 (5 bases). This CDR3 has 14 amino acids. From germline, CDR1 is LNHNV and CDR2 YYDKDF (reference sequence). V lost 3 bases to trimming and J lost 7 bases, with 16 bases between them. CDR3 DNA: TGTGCCACCAGCAGGTTCGAATCCCGGGGAGAGCAGTACTTC. Amino acid sequence: CATSRFESRGEQYF.

The V and J genes are TRBV6-5 and TRBJ2-3, with 10 bases lining up with TRBD1. Germline-derived CDR1 and CDR2 are MNHEY and SVGAGI. The CDR3 extends over 16 amino acids. The trim removed 0 bases at V and 6 bases at J, leaving 6 bases unmatched. CDR3 loop: CASSYSRTGGPDTQYF. In DNA, the CDR3 is TGTGCCAGCAGTTACTCGAGGACAGGGGGTCCGGATACGCAGTATTTT.

This clonotype came up many times. The CDR3 region is CASSLGPQAPLSYEQYF. For the CDR3, the DNA is TGTGCCAGCAGCTTGGGTCCGCAGGCCCCATTATCCTACGAGCAGTACTTC. The J gene is TRBJ2-7, the V gene TRBV7-9; D call uncertain. The V and J ends lost 3 bases and 1 base respectively, with 19 bases between them. The CDR3 has 17 amino acids. CDR1 is SEHNR and CDR2 is FQNEAQ in the germline V gene (reference sequence).

V is TRBV18 and J is TRBJ2-2, with a possible D match to TRBD2 (6 bases). Germline assignment: CDR1 KGHSH and CDR2 LQKENI. V lost 4 bases to trimming and J lost 3 bases, with 12 bases between them. The CDR3 extends over 15 amino acids. For the CDR3, the DNA is TGTGCCAGCTCACGCGGGGCGCAGCACACCGGGGAGCTGTTTTTT. Protein: CASSRGAQHTGELFF.

This clonotype came up many times. Here the CDR3 DNA reads TGTGCCAGCAGCCCCCGGGACAGAGCCTACGAGCAGTACGTC. Protein: CASSPRDRAYEQYV. This chain joins TRBV5-5 and TRBJ2-7; 7 positions match TRBD1. The CDR3 is 14 amino acids. Germline CDR1 is SGHKS and CDR2 is YYEKEE (reference sequence). The V and J ends lost 4 bases and 2 bases, in that order; junction bases with no gene match: 6.

This clonotype has ten or more counts. This chain connects TRBV29-1 to TRBJ1-1, with 7 bases fitting TRBD1. Germline assignment: CDR1 SQVTM and CDR2 ANQGSEA. This CDR3 is 13 amino acids long. With V trimmed by 5 bases and J by 8 bases, 11 bases remained unmatched. CDR3 DNA: TGCAGCGTTATCAATCGACAGGGTGGAGAAGCTTTCTTT. Translating gives CSVINRQGGEAFF.

This clonotype appeared many times. The CDR3 here is CASSEGLLPRDSPLHF. CDR3 nucleotide sequence: TGCGCCAGCAGCGAAGGACTCCTACCTCGGGATTCACCCCTCCACTTT. The chain links TRBV5-1 to TRBJ1-6; unclear D gene. The CDR3 runs 16 residues. V was clipped by 4 bases and J by 8 bases, with 19 bases between them. CDR1 and CDR2 from the germline V gene are SGHRS and YFSETQ.

This clonotype was counted a few times. This chain connects TRBV5-1 to TRBJ2-1; the match to TRBD1 covers 9 bases. In germline, CDR1 is SGHRS, CDR2 YFSETQ. Unmatched junction bases numbered 12, after V lost 4 bases and J lost 4 bases. The CDR3 consists of 17 residues. CDR3 nucleotides: TGCGCCAGCAGCAACGCGACAGGGGGATTTTTGTACAATGAGCAGTTCTTC. Its protein product is CASSNATGGFLYNEQFF. Together with reference TRBV5-1 and TRBJ2-1, the CDR3 gives the full variable domain: KAGVTQTPRYLIKTRGQQVTLSCSPISGHRSVSWYQQTPGQGLQFLFEYFSETQRNKGNFPGRFSGRQFSNSRSEMNVSTLELGDSALYLCASSNATGGFLYNEQFFGPGTRLTVL.

The rearrangement joins TRBV6-1 to TRBJ2-2, with 7 bases fitting TRBD1. Germline lookup yields CDR1 MNHNS and CDR2 SASEGT. The CDR3 sequence is 14 residues long. After removal of 7 bases from V and 8 bases from J, the junction contained 10 bases not matched to a gene. CDR3 region: CASKRQGQAGELFF. CDR3 coding DNA: TGTGCCAGCAAACGACAGGGTCAGGCAGGGGAGCTGTTTTTT.

Ten or more counts support this clonotype. This chain links TRBV7-2 with TRBJ2-1; tentatively, D is TRBD2 (6 bases). The CDR3 runs to 15 residues. Trimming took off 4 bases at V and 7 bases at J, with 17 bases between the two ends. Germline lookup yields CDR1 SGHTA and CDR2 FQGNSA. The CDR3: CASSSWRAGNNEQFF. CDR3 coding DNA: TGTGCCAGCAGCTCCTGGAGGGCAGGCAATAATGAGCAGTTCTTC.

Many counts were recorded for this clonotype. The chain uses TRBV29-1 and TRBJ2-1; 13 bases map to TRBD2. The CDR3 is 13 residues long. Germline CDR1 SQVTM, CDR2 ANQGSEA. With V trimmed by 6 bases and J by 6 bases, 2 bases remained unmatched. CDR3 sequence: CSVGLAGRNEQFF. CDR3 nucleotide sequence: TGCAGCGTGGGACTAGCGGGACGCAATGAGCAGTTCTTC.

This clonotype was seen at least ten times. V and J are TRBV7-9 and TRBJ2-6; D uncertain. V was clipped by 4 bases and J by 2 bases, with 9 bases between them. This CDR3 comprises 15 residues. Looked up from germline, CDR1 is SEHNR and CDR2 is FQNEAQ (reference sequence). The CDR3 bases are TGTGCCAGCAGCTCAAGCCTAGCTGGGGCCAACGTCCTGACTTTC. Protein sequence: CASSSSLAGANVLTF.

This clonotype was found a few times. The chain carries TRBV5-1 and TRBJ2-5; 12 bases align to TRBD2. CDR1 and CDR2 from the germline V gene are SGHRS and YFSETQ. The V gene end was trimmed by 0 bases and the J gene end by 5 bases; junction bases not matched to a gene: 8. The CDR3 length is 17 residues. The CDR3 DNA follows: TGCGCCAGCAGCTTGGAGCCGACTAGCGGGAGTGTGGAGACCCAGTACTTC. This encodes CASSLEPTSGSVETQYF.

The chain couples TRBV12-3 or TRBV12-4 to TRBJ2-2; TRBD1 matches 11 bases. With V trimmed by 6 bases and J by 6 bases, 15 bases remained unmatched. The CDR3 contains 18 residues. CDR3 loop: CASRTTGPGQGDPGELFF. The CDR3 DNA reads as TGTGCCAGCAGAACGACCGGGCCGGGACAGGGGGATCCCGGGGAGCTGTTTTTT.